This TCR beta chain was identified in a study of Siglec-9 on CD8 T cells in melanoma. Overall study results and limits: Siglec-9 reportedly marks and regulates an effector memory CD8+ T-cell subset apparently accumulating in melanoma tumors.

Trimming removed 0 bases at V and 2 bases at J, with 5 bases between. Germline assignment: CDR1 SGHVS and CDR2 FNYEAQ. The length of the CDR3 is 14 residues. Measured with immunoSEQ multiplex PCR; TCRdb has only the in-frame clones, and not every one. The data show some 39,000 clones, 84% seen once. For this clone: Its target is unknown.

Sequenced sample: Siglec-9- CD8+ T cells sorted from blood. The chain links TRBV7-6 to TRBJ2-1; D tentatively reads TRBD1 or TRBD2 (5 bases each). The TCR originated in a human donor in good health. CDR3 amino acids: CASSLAGAYNEQFF. For the CDR3, the DNA is TGTGCCAGCAGCTTAGCGGGGGCCTACAATGAGCAGTTCTTC.